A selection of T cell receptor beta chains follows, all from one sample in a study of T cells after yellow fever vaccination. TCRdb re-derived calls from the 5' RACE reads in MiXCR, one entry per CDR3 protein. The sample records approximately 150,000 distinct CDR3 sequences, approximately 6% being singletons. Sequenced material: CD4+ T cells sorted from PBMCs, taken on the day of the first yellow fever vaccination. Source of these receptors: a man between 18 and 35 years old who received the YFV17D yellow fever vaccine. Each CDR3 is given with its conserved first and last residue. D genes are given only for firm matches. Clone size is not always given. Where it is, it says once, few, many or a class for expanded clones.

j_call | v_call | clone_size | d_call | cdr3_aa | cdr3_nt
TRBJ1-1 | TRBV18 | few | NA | CASSPLRQETAMNTEAFF | TGTGCCAGCTCACCACTTCGGCAGGAGACTGCTATGAACACTGAAGCTTTCTTT
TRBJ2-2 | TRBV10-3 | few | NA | CAILGPTNTGELFF | TGTGCCATCCTCGGGCCTACAAACACCGGGGAGCTGTTTTTT
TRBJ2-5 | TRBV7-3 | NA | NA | CASSPGVRGTQEETQYF | TGTGCCAGCAGCCCAGGGGTTCGGGGGACCCAAGAAGAGACCCAGTACTTC
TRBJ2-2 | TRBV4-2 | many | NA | CASSQDGDTGELFF | TGTGCCAGCAGCCAAGACGGGGACACCGGGGAGCTGTTTTTT
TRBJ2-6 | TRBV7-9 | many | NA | CASSPGRGQFSGANVLTF | TGTGCCAGCAGCCCAGGGCGGGGGCAGTTCTCTGGGGCCAACGTCCTGACTTTC
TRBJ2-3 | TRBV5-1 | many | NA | CASSQNGDQDTQYF | TGCGCCAGCAGCCAGAATGGCGACCAAGATACGCAGTATTTT
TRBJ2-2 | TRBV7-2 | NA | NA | CASSFLSSGTGELFF | TGTGCCAGCAGCTTCCTCTCGAGTGGCACCGGGGAGCTGTTTTTT
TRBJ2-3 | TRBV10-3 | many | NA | CAISESHSTDTQYF | TGTGCCATCAGTGAGTCGCATAGCACAGATACGCAGTATTTT
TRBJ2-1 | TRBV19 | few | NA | CASSGPGYNEQFF | TGTGCCAGTAGTGGTCCAGGTTACAATGAGCAGTTCTTC
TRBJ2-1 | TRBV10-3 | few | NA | CAIRRDYNEQFF | TGTGCCATCAGACGGGACTACAATGAGCAGTTCTTC
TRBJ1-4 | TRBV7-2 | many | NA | CASSLSRWNEKLFF | TGTGCCAGCAGCTTATCCAGGTGGAATGAAAAACTGTTTTTT
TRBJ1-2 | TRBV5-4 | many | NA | CASSSTLGGYTF | TGTGCCAGCAGCTCAACCTTGGGTGGCTACACCTTC
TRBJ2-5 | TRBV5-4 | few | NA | CASSLDAGLKTQYF | TGTGCCAGCAGCTTGGATGCCGGGTTGAAGACCCAGTACTTC
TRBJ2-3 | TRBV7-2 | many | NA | CASSLVQNTQYF | TGTGCCAGCAGCTTAGTCCAAAATACGCAGTATTTT
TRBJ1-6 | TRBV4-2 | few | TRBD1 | CASSQEPRTGGNSPLHF | TGTGCCAGCAGCCAAGAACCCAGGACAGGGGGTAATTCACCCCTCCACTTT
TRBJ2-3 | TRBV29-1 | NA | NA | CSVDGGTVTDTQYF | TGCAGCGTTGACGGGGGGACAGTCACAGATACGCAGTATTTT
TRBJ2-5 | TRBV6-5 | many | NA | CASSSLASETQYF | TGTGCCAGCAGTTCCCTTGCCTCGGAGACCCAGTACTTC
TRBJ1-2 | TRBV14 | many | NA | CASSQVDSSSYGYTF | TGTGCCAGCAGCCAAGTCGACAGTAGTTCCTATGGCTACACCTTC
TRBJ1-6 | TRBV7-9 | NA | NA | CASSPHQSPLHF | TGTGCCAGCAGCCCTCACCAGAGTCCCCTCCACTTT
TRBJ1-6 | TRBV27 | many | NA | CASSARRVRDSPLHF | TGTGCCAGCAGTGCTCGCAGGGTTCGGGATTCACCCCTCCACTTT
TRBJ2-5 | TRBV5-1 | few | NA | CASSRWGALQETQYF | TGCGCCAGCAGCCGTTGGGGGGCACTTCAAGAGACCCAGTACTTC
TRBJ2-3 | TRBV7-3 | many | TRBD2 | CASSGPGRAQYF | TGTGCCAGCAGCGGGCCAGGGAGGGCGCAGTATTTT
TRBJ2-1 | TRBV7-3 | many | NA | CASSPPPYNEQFF | TGTGCCAGCAGCCCCCCCCCTTACAATGAGCAGTTCTTC
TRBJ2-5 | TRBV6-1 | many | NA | CASRTAGAQETQYF | TGTGCCAGCAGGACCGCGGGGGCCCAAGAGACCCAGTACTTC
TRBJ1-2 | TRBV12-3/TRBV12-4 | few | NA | CASSPVRGGGYTF | TGTGCCAGCAGCCCCGTCAGGGGAGGTGGCTACACCTTC
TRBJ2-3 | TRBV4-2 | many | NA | CASSLRTLEDTQYF | TGTGCCAGCAGCCTTAGGACCCTAGAGGATACGCAGTATTTT
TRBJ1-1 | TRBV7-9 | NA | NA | CASSSPTGARTEAFF | TGTGCCAGCAGCTCACCCACGGGGGCTAGGACTGAAGCTTTCTTT
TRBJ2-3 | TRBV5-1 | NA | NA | CASSGGASTDTQYF | TGCGCCAGCAGCGGCGGGGCCAGCACAGATACGCAGTATTTT
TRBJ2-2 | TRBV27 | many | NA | CASMGSNTGELFF | TGTGCCAGCATGGGGTCGAACACCGGGGAGCTGTTTTTT
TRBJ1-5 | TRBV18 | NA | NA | CASSGQRLEPQHF | TGTGCCAGCTCAGGACAGCGCTTAGAGCCCCAGCATTTT
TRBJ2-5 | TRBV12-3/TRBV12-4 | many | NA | CASTIQGRETQYF | TGTGCCAGCACTATTCAGGGTCGAGAGACCCAGTACTTC
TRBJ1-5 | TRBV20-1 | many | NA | CSASGTFSNQPQHF | TGCAGTGCTTCCGGGACTTTTAGCAATCAGCCCCAGCATTTT
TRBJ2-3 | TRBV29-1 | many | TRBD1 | CSDTPPTGGTDTQYF | TGCAGCGACACACCTCCGACAGGGGGCACAGATACGCAGTATTTT
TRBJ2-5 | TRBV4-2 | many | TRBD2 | CASSPGRGEETQYF | TGTGCCAGCAGCCCCGGACGGGGGGAAGAGACCCAGTACTTC
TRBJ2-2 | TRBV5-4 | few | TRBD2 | CASSLGTSVGAGELFF | TGTGCCAGCAGCCTTGGGACTAGCGTGGGCGCCGGGGAGCTGTTTTTT
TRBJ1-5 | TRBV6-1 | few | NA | CASRKAVTGQPQHF | TGTGCCAGCCGTAAGGCAGTAACGGGACAGCCCCAGCATTTT
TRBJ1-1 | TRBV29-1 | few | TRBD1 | CSVESGGTEAFF | TGCAGCGTTGAATCAGGGGGCACTGAAGCTTTCTTT
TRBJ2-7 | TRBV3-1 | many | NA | CASSGGGYEQYF | TGTGCCAGCAGCGGCGGTGGCTACGAGCAGTACTTC
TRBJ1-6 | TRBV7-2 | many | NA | CASSKRRGYVNSPLHF | TGTGCCAGCAGCAAACGCCGGGGGTATGTGAATTCACCCCTCCACTTT
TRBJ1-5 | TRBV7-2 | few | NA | CASSSQGGSNQPQHF | TGTGCCAGCAGCTCACAGGGAGGGTCCAATCAGCCCCAGCATTTT
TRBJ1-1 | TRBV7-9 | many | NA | CASSLGRRGTEAFF | TGTGCCAGCAGCTTAGGCCGGCGGGGCACTGAAGCTTTCTTT
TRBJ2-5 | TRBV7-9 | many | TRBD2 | CASSLFPAGNQETQYF | TGTGCCAGCAGCTTATTTCCAGCGGGGAACCAAGAGACCCAGTACTTC